The present T cell receptor (beta chain) was sequenced within a study of PD-L1 blockade in urothelial cancer (dated by TCRdb to the late 2010s). Notes on the research overall: Therapy was started in the mid-2010s for all patients, and atezolizumab 1,200 mg was administered intravenously every 3 weeks. About nine tenths of the roughly 29 patients were identified as males with urothelial cancer of bladder origin, and a prior smoking history was reported by 18 of 29 patients. Patients had an ECOG performance status of 0 or 1 and had received between 0 and 3 prior chemotherapy regimens. Blood samples were analyzed at two time points: 3 weeks after treatment start (second dose) and 6 weeks after treatment start. Blood samples gave median yields of approximately 130,000 T cells and over 80,000 unique TCRs, along with a median clonality of about 0.084. The study was an exploratory multi-omic analysis of somatic, immune and clinical correlates of response to PD-L1 blockade with atezolizumab in urothelial cancer. Pretreatment tumor samples, along with matched peripheral blood serially collected before and after atezolizumab treatment, were subjected to TCR sequencing. Durable clinical benefit meant progression-free survival longer than 6 months, and TCR features were also tested against progression-free and overall survival. In the same patients, whole exome sequencing and RNA sequencing of pretreatment tumors were performed in addition to TCR sequencing. Nine patients achieved durable clinical benefit and approximately 19 did not. Under 30 patients had pretreatment blood TCR-seq, around 25 had at least one posttreatment blood collection, and around 25 had tumor TCR-seq.

The full study reports these points: Improved progression-free and overall survival was associated with having pretreatment peripheral blood TCR clonality below the median. Small sample size (n ≈ 27) and many exploratory analyses mean the results are intended to be hypothesis-generating. Patients with durable benefit showed greater expansion of tumor-associated TCR clones in peripheral blood 3 weeks after starting treatment (n ≈ 23, p = 0.022).

Comments on this clone: No cognate antigen has been identified for it. No per-base quality is available; no much larger clone lies one base away.

The cohort comprised about 30 patients with locally advanced or metastatic urothelial carcinoma treated at Memorial Sloan Kettering on a trial protocol. Peripheral blood mononuclear cells were collected pretreatment and during treatment, with between 1 and 8 total time points obtained per patient. The Qiagen DNeasy Blood extraction kit was used to purify genomic DNA from total PBMCs and tumor samples. PBMCs were collected pretreatment and during treatment, and were isolated and stored as previously described. The CDR3 runs 15 amino acids, cysteine and phenylalanine included. This entry keeps only the CDR3 DNA: 45 bases, framed from base 1. CDR1 and CDR2 are read off the germline V gene as LGHNA and YSLEER. V is pared back by 0 bases and J by 1 base, with 9 bases lying between the germline termini. Synthetic TCR analog templates were spiked into each PCR to estimate absolute template abundance from read counts. The immunoSEQ assay used bias-controlled V and J gene primers to amplify TCRbeta CDR3 regions from genomic DNA. Sequencing of rearranged TCRbeta segments was performed at approximately 20X coverage. The study's processing was this. Sequencing errors were corrected by clustering and CDR3s were annotated against IMGT to assign V, D and J genes. Only productive TCRbeta rearrangements were used in downstream analyses, excluding out-of-frame or stop-codon sequences. Clonality was calculated as one minus the Shannon entropy normalized by the log of the number of unique productive sequences. Clones differing between time points or between blood and tumor were identified using Fisher's exact test with Benjamini-Hochberg correction, with an adjusted p below 0.01 applied as the threshold. TCRdb holds this immuneACCESS table with in-frame rearrangements only. Some clones are missing; in checked studies, unresolved V genes explain under half, and the rest has no known cause. V and J calls and clone size come straight from that table; D and trimming were deduced from the DNA. A total of some 52,000 clones appear in this sample, roughly 80% of them only once. In total, the top ten clones hold more than 3.5% of the sample.

The sample consisted of PBMCs, taken around atezolizumab (anti-PD-L1) treatment. Rearrangement joined TRBV4-3 to TRBJ2-5; a confident D gene designation cannot be given. The clonotype comes from a man aged 65 to 85 with urothelial cancer. The nucleotides read TGCGCCAGCAGCCAAGATGTGGAGTTCCAAGAGACCCAGTACTTC. This translates into CASSQDVEFQETQYF.